These T cell receptor beta chains were read from a single sample in a study of blood T cell repertoires in COVID-19. Repertoires were generated with immunoSEQ multiplex PCR, while TCRdb's copy carries only in-frame clones and drops some. The sample carries nearly 80,000 clones, around 80% recorded once. Sequencing input: peripheral blood. The receptors originated from a man aged 60 to 75 with active or convalescent COVID-19. Both conserved end residues are part of each CDR3. Each record gives: CDR3 DNA, CDR3 protein, clone size, D gene, J gene, V gene. D genes are given only for firm matches. Clone size appears in some rows only: once, few, many, or a class for an expanded clone.

CDR3nt: TGTGCCAGCAGCCGCCAACTAGCGGGGGGAGGTAATGAGCAGTTCTTC; CDR3aa: CASSRQLAGGGNEQFF; abundance: .; d_gene: TRBD2; j_gene: TRBJ2-1; v_gene: TRBV4-2
CDR3nt: TGTGCCAGCAGCTCTCCCCTAGCGGATAACAATGAGCAGTTCTTC; CDR3aa: CASSSPLADNNEQFF; abundance: .; d_gene: TRBD2; j_gene: TRBJ2-1; v_gene: TRBV5-4
CDR3nt: TGTGCCAGCAGTGATCCTTCCAGTCCTAGCACAGATACGCAGTATTTT; CDR3aa: CASSDPSSPSTDTQYF; abundance: .; d_gene: .; j_gene: TRBJ2-3; v_gene: TRBV6-1
CDR3nt: TGTGCCAGCAGCCCAGGGGGCCTCGGGAAAAGATATGGCTACACCTTC; CDR3aa: CASSPGGLGKRYGYTF; abundance: .; d_gene: TRBD1; j_gene: TRBJ1-2; v_gene: TRBV9
CDR3nt: .; CDR3aa: CASSLDRGRMKLSF; abundance: .; d_gene: .; j_gene: TRBJ1-1; v_gene: TRBV7-2
CDR3nt: TGTGCCAGTAGTATAGGAAGGGGCGGTGGTTCCTACAATGAGCAGTTCTTC; CDR3aa: CASSIGRGGGSYNEQFF; abundance: .; d_gene: .; j_gene: TRBJ2-1; v_gene: TRBV19
CDR3nt: TGTGCCAGCAGCTTGAGCGGTAGCGGGGGGCGGTACGAGCAGTACTTC; CDR3aa: CASSLSGSGGRYEQYF; abundance: .; d_gene: TRBD2; j_gene: TRBJ2-7; v_gene: TRBV5-6
CDR3nt: TGTGCCAGCTCTCCCCGAGAGGGGGGGACTCTCTATGGCTACACCTTC; CDR3aa: CASSPREGGTLYGYTF; abundance: .; d_gene: .; j_gene: TRBJ1-2; v_gene: TRBV18
CDR3nt: TGTGCCAGCAGTGAAAGGCTGGGACAAACAACTAATGAAAAACTGTTTTTT; CDR3aa: CASSERLGQTTNEKLFF; abundance: .; d_gene: .; j_gene: TRBJ1-4; v_gene: TRBV6-1
CDR3nt: TGTGCCATCAGTGATATCGCGGGGGGCGACACCGGGGAGCTGTTTTTT; CDR3aa: CAISDIAGGDTGELFF; abundance: .; d_gene: TRBD2; j_gene: TRBJ2-2; v_gene: TRBV10-3
CDR3nt: TGTGCCAGCAGCTTAAGCGGGGGGTACTACAATGAGCAGTTCTTC; CDR3aa: CASSLSGGYYNEQFF; abundance: once; d_gene: TRBD2; j_gene: TRBJ2-1; v_gene: TRBV5-4
CDR3nt: TGTGCCAGCAGCCCCGGGTCTAACTATGGCTACACCTTC; CDR3aa: CASSPGSNYGYTF; abundance: .; d_gene: .; j_gene: TRBJ1-2; v_gene: TRBV9
CDR3nt: TGTGCCAGTACCCCTTCCGGGTCAACTAATGAAAAACTGTTTTTT; CDR3aa: CASTPSGSTNEKLFF; abundance: .; d_gene: .; j_gene: TRBJ1-4; v_gene: TRBV19
CDR3nt: TGTGCCAGTAGTGACAGCCCAACTAATGAAAAACTGTTTTTT; CDR3aa: CASSDSPTNEKLFF; abundance: .; d_gene: .; j_gene: TRBJ1-4; v_gene: TRBV19